The clone carrying this T cell receptor (beta chain) was found a few times. No antigen is known for it. It was 5'RACE with constant-segment primers that produced the TCR alpha and TCR beta cDNA libraries, which carried sample barcodes and UMIs. TCRdb fed the 5' RACE reads into MiXCR, producing one record per CDR3 protein. This table has about 130,000 distinct CDR3 sequences, 15% to 20% appearing once. These data are taken from a study of T-cell memory formation after mild COVID-19. Study as a whole: Largely donor-specific sequence clusters came from two donors. Whole-study results and caveats: Day 15 to 85 contracting clones showed balanced CD4/CD8; later expanders leaned CD4+. Largely, contracting CD4+ clones fell within CM and EM, and contracting CD8+ clones within EMRA.

The germline gives CDR1 SGHRS, CDR2 YFSETQ. This CDR3 region has 18 residues. V was trimmed by 3 bases and J by 2 bases, leaving 22 bases between them. This TCR derives from an adult woman who had mild COVID-19 (a few samples of this study predate the infection). Cell type and time point are not known. The sample taken for sequencing was PBMCs or a T cell subset sorted from them (not recorded which). This chain uses TRBV5-1 with TRBJ2-3; D call uncertain. The CDR3: CASSSEPVEPPVTDTQYF. Here the CDR3 DNA reads TGCGCCAGCAGCTCTGAACCGGTCGAGCCCCCTGTCACAGATACGCAGTATTTT. Variable domain in full (rest from reference TRBV5-1 and TRBJ2-3): KAGVTQTPRYLIKTRGQQVTLSCSPISGHRSVSWYQQTPGQGLQFLFEYFSETQRNKGNFPGRFSGRQFSNSRSEMNVSTLELGDSALYLCASSSEPVEPPVTDTQYFGPGTRLTVL.